This T cell receptor (beta chain) was captured in a study of cytomegalovirus exposure and HLA in healthy donors. Overall study results and limits: Most TCRs appeared rarely, but some public TCRs recurred in many donors. With DRB1 most and HLA-C fewest, TCR association rates differed between HLA loci in a later analysis.

The PCR ran on 60 Vbeta and 13 Jbeta primers. Libraries were prepared by immunoSEQ multiplex PCR; TCRdb keeps only in-frame clonotypes and omits some of them. The sample lists some 150,000 clones, around 79% seen once, with 6.5% to 8.5% in the top ten. V lost 5 bases, J lost 7 bases, and 13 bases lay in between. The CDR3 sequence is 14 residues long. Looked up from germline, CDR1 is SGDLS and CDR2 is YYNGEE. Comments on this clone: Its antigen is undetermined.

The material sequenced was PBMCs. The V and J genes are TRBV9 and TRBJ1-6; D unresolved. This receptor was obtained from a woman aged 40 to 49 in good health and CMV-seropositive. The CDR3 spells CASRAGGSNSPLHF. The DNA of the CDR3 is TGTGCCAGCAGGGCCGGCGGCAGCAATTCACCCCTCCACTTT.